The 16 T cell receptor beta chains listed next were all sequenced from one sample in a study of preoperative IRX-2 immunotherapy in early breast cancer. Treatment of the sample: preoperative locoregional IRX-2 cytokine immunotherapy. The assay was immunoSEQ multiplex PCR, and TCRdb's table has in-frame clones only and misses some. Found here are tens of thousands of clones, approximately 89% of them singletons; the top ten hold roughly 1.6%. This specimen was tumor tissue, taken after IRX-2 immunotherapy. Receptors originate from a human donor with breast cancer.

The chain carries TRBV5-1 and TRBJ1-1; possibly TRBD1 for D (6 bases). Germline CDR1 SGHRS, CDR2 YFSETQ. V was cut by 2 bases and J by 3 bases, with 11 bases left in between. The CDR3 contains 14 residues. In DNA form, the CDR3 reads TGCGCCAGCAGCTTTAAGGGGGTTGACACTGAAGCTTTCTTT. Translated, it gives CASSFKGVDTEAFF.

The chain carries TRBV1 and TRBJ1-1; the listed D gene, TRBD1, was not tested against the DNA. TRBV1 is tagged as a pseudogene. The CDR3 loop spans 14 amino acids. This CDR3 is CASSQDPRVPEAFF. CDR3 bases: TGCGCCAGCAGCCAAGATCCCAGGGTGCCTGAAGCTTTCTTT.

The chain joins TRBV19 to TRBJ2-4; 16 bases line up with TRBD2. The J segment lost 1 base and the V segment lost 5 bases, leaving 5 bases of the junction unmatched. Germline CDR1 LNHDA, CDR2 SQIVND (reference sequence). The CDR3 sequence is 18 residues long. The CDR3 bases are TGTGCCAGTAGTGAGGGACTAGCGGGAGGGTGGGCCAAAAACATTCAGTACTTC. Translated: CASSEGLAGGWAKNIQYF. The variable domain in full, completed from reference TRBV19 and TRBJ2-4, reads DGGITQSPKYLFRKEGQNVTLSCEQNLNHDAMYWYRQDPGQGLRLIYYSQIVNDFQKGDIAEGYSVSREKKESFPLTVTSAQKNPTAFYLCASSEGLAGGWAKNIQYFGAGTRLSVL.

V usage is TRBV15 and J usage is TRBJ1-2; D is possibly TRBD1 (6 bases). Trimming took off 11 bases at V and 6 bases at J, with 25 bases between the two ends. Per germline, CDR1 LNHNV and CDR2 YYDKDF (reference sequence). The CDR3 covers 15 residues. The CDR3 region is CAVSTRQALINGYTF. The CDR3 region has the DNA TGTGCCGTCAGTACCAGACAGGCCCTTATAAATGGCTACACCTTC.

In its sample, this clone was seen once. V is TRBV7-2 and J is TRBJ2-1, with D tentatively TRBD2 (5 bases). Germline assignment: CDR1 SGHTA and CDR2 FQGNSA. Trimming took 4 bases from V and 9 from J, leaving 13 bases between them. The CDR3 has 13 residues. The CDR3 reads CASSSGIAVEQFF. The CDR3 nucleotides are TGTGCCAGCAGCTCGGGGATAGCAGTTGAGCAGTTCTTC.

Here the CDR3 reads CASSQDPGLLGELFF. The CDR3 DNA sequence: TGCGCCAGCAGCCAAGATCCAGGGTTGCTCGGGGAGCTGTTTTTT. The chain is built from TRBV23-1 and TRBJ2-2; a weak D match, TRBD1 (5 bases). TRBV23-1 qualifies as an ORF whose function is uncertain. This CDR3 comprises 15 residues. The V end was cut by 6 bases, the J end by 7 bases, with 18 bases between.

This clone was counted once. The chain uses TRBV18 and TRBJ2-7; D unclear. This CDR3 contains 13 residues. Looked up from germline, CDR1 is KGHSH and CDR2 is LQKENI. Trimming left V 2 bases short and J 3 bases short, with 8 bases between. The CDR3 sequence: CASSPGPSYEQYV. CDR3 nucleotides: TGTGCCAGCTCACCAGGACCGAGCTACGAGCAGTACGTC.

This chain joins TRBV5-1 and TRBJ1-4; D remains ambiguous. This CDR3 is 15 amino acids long. The V gene's germline CDR1 is SGHRS and CDR2 YFSETQ. V was pared by 1 base and J by 0 bases, with 7 bases between. For the CDR3, the DNA is TGCGCCAGCAGCTTGCAGTCCGCAACTAATGAAAAACTGTTTTTT. Translated: CASSLQSATNEKLFF.

The chain links TRBV30 to TRBJ1-1; D is ambiguous. CDR1 and CDR2 (germline): GTSNPN, SVGIG (reference sequence). This CDR3 has 11 residues. Trimming cost V 4 bases and J 1 base, with 4 bases left between them. The CDR3 sequence is CAWMGNTEAFF. DNA for the CDR3: TGTGCCTGGATGGGGAACACTGAAGCTTTCTTT.

This chain uses TRBV19 with TRBJ1-5; no definite D call. V shed 0 bases and J shed 0 bases, with 15 bases lying between them. The CDR3 consists of 18 residues. Per the germline V gene, CDR1 is LNHDA and CDR2 is SQIVND (reference sequence). Here the CDR3 DNA reads TGTGCCAGTAGTATAGAGGGAGGGCAGCCTTATAGCAATCAGCCCCAGCATTTT. This encodes CASSIEGGQPYSNQPQHF.

The V call is TRBV6-8, the J call TRBJ2-7; 8 bases align to TRBD2. Trimming removed 2 bases from V and 5 bases from J; junction bases left unmatched: 8. Germline V gene lookup returns CDR1 MNHGY and CDR2 SAAAGT. This CDR3 region has 15 residues. DNA of the CDR3: TGTGCCAGCAGTTACGGGCTAGCGGGTTCGGACGAGCAGTACTTC. Translating gives CASSYGLAGSDEQYF.

This chain connects TRBV7-2 to TRBJ1-1; weak D call: TRBD1 (5 bases). V was clipped by 5 bases and J by 0 bases, with 10 bases between them. Germline CDR1 reads SGHTA; CDR2 reads FQGNSA. The CDR3 runs to 14 residues. CDR3 in amino acids: CASSRWDVNTEAFF. The DNA of the CDR3 is TGTGCCAGCAGCCGGTGGGACGTGAACACTGAAGCTTTCTTT.

This clone was recorded only once. The gene calls are TRBV6-8 and TRBJ2-7, with D perhaps matching TRBD2 (6 bases). The CDR3 consists of 16 residues. The ends were cut back, 5 bases at V and 0 bases at J, with 17 bases in the middle. CDR1 is MNHGY, CDR2 SAAAGT, per germline. The CDR3 DNA is TGTGCCAGCAGTGATAAGGGAGGCCCCAGCTCCTACGAGCAGTACGTC. Translating it yields CASSDKGGPSSYEQYV.

This chain links TRBV28 with TRBJ1-5; TRBD1 might be the D (6 bases). V lost 6 bases to trimming and J lost 4 bases, with 22 bases between them. Germline CDR1 MDHEN, CDR2 SYDVKM. This CDR3 contains 17 residues. The CDR3 bases are TGTGCCAGCAGGACCCAAAAGGGGGGGGGTCTAAATCAGCCCCAGCATTTT. This codes for CASRTQKGGGLNQPQHF.

The chain has TRBV5-1 and TRBJ2-2, with a possible D match to TRBD2 (7 bases). V gave up 2 bases and J gave up 5 bases, with 13 bases separating them. Germline V gene sequence: CDR1 SGHRS, CDR2 YFSETQ. This CDR3 comprises 15 residues. CDR3 DNA: TGCGCCAGCAGCTTAGGACTAGGGGGGACCGGGGAGCTGTTTTTT. This encodes CASSLGLGGTGELFF.

Only a few counts were recorded for this clone. The chain has TRBV11-3 and TRBJ2-7, with D tentatively TRBD1 or TRBD2 (5 bases each). From germline, CDR1 is SGHNT and CDR2 YENEEA. The CDR3 is 14 amino acids. With 5 bases removed from V and 0 bases from J, the gap between germline ends came to 11 bases. The CDR3 here is CASSQADISYEQYF. The CDR3 DNA sequence: TGTGCCAGCAGCCAAGCGGACATCTCCTACGAGCAGTACTTC.